Listed below are T cell receptor beta chains from one sample, sequenced in a study of control samples from healthy donors and cancer patients. Sequencing used immunoSEQ multiplex PCR; TCRdb keeps in-frame clones, though not all of them. The sample includes about 140,000 clones, 75% to 90% of them seen just once. The sample taken for sequencing was blood. Receptor source: a woman in her 30s in good health. The CDR3 runs from the conserved cysteine through the conserved F or W. Size tells how often a clone was seen (once, few, many) or the class of an expanded clone, and some rows leave it out.

>TRBV7-9|.|TRBJ1-6
CASSSSEVGSYNSPLHF
>TRBV9|few|TRBJ1-6
CASSVGQGGNSPLHF
>TRBV29-1|.|TRBJ1-2
CSVGDDPIGYTF
>TRBV9|.|TRBJ1-5
CASSAGTANQPQHF
>TRBV18|.|TRBJ2-5
CASTGQETQYF
>TRBV5-1|.|TRBJ2-1
CASSLDSSAYNEQFF
>TRBV27|many|TRBJ1-6
CASRETGGVWSPLHF
>TRBV28|.|TRBJ1-1
CASGLPGSLGAFF
>TRBV11-2|.|TRBJ1-5
CASSLGRKDQPQHF
>TRBV5-6|few|TRBJ2-7
CASSLAGVPYEQYF
>TRBV3-1/TRBV3-2|.|TRBJ2-1
CASSHSLSGYNEQFF
>TRBV18|.|TRBJ1-2
CASSQNRDNYGYTF
>TRBV5-1|.|TRBJ1-6
CASSDGSNSPLHF
>TRBV6-5|.|TRBJ1-1
CASHVTGGGTEAFF
>TRBV2|.|TRBJ2-3
CASAGGGTDTQYF
>TRBV19|.|TRBJ2-7
CASSEGLAGTAKQYF
>TRBV2|once|TRBJ2-2
CASSKDLDVITGELFF
>TRBV18|.|TRBJ1-5
CASSPRDSSNQPQHF
>TRBV19|once|TRBJ2-1
CASNPGGPGGEQFF
>TRBV6-5|few|TRBJ2-3
CASRAGLETDTQYF
>TRBV19|.|TRBJ2-7
CASSWDGQSSYEQYF
>TRBV9|.|TRBJ2-3
CASSPMGGGTDTQYF
>TRBV11-2|.|TRBJ1-1
CASSLVGTGSEAFF
>TRBV6-4|.|TRBJ1-6
CASSDSGGRWNSPLHF
>TRBV7-8|.|TRBJ1-1
CASSRQGTEAFF
>TRBV30|.|TRBJ2-2
CAWSVSAGGLATGELFF
>TRBV5-1|once|TRBJ1-2
CASSLSQGTGVLYYGYTF
>TRBV2|.|TRBJ1-5
CASSEFGVSNQPQHF
>TRBV19|once|TRBJ1-4
CASSIVATNEKLFF
>TRBV7-8|.|TRBJ1-6
CASSSDYIGGNNSPLHF
>TRBV6-5|.|TRBJ2-5
CASSYSWGRETQYF
>TRBV24-1|.|TRBJ2-6
CATSAYPITSGANVLTF
>TRBV9|once|TRBJ1-6
CASTEGASGNSPLHF
>TRBV6-5|.|TRBJ2-7
CASKPGTDSYEQYF
>TRBV24-1|.|TRBJ1-1
CATSVWGLNTEAFF
>TRBV3-1/TRBV3-2|.|TRBJ1-1
CASSQGNTEAFF
>TRBV5-4|.|TRBJ1-2
CASSYSKLYGYTF
>TRBV6-6|.|TRBJ2-1
CASEQDSDEQFF
>TRBV6-5|once|TRBJ2-1
CASSWYGTGDGNEQFF
>TRBV7-8|once|TRBJ1-1
CASSLARAGQGAWGTEAFF
>TRBV30|.|TRBJ2-7
CAWSTGTGGVYEQYF
>TRBV19|.|TRBJ1-1
CASSIRRRGVERTEAFF
>TRBV6-1|.|TRBJ2-2
CASSEYGGRSNTGELFF
>TRBV6-1|.|TRBJ2-7
CASSVRGRAYTYEQYF
>TRBV5-1|few|TRBJ2-5
CASSWEGQRETQYF
>TRBV6-4|once|TRBJ2-2
CASSGKGHPNTGELFF
>TRBV14|.|TRBJ2-1
CASSSGTSVYNEQFF
>TRBV30|.|TRBJ1-3
CAWSGNTGNTIYF
>TRBV27|.|TRBJ2-1
CASSYQREGYNEQFF